This T cell receptor beta chain was retrieved from a study of post-analysis software for immune sequencing data. There are a few counts of this clonotype. Its specificity is unknown. Carried by the TCR beta cDNA libraries were unique molecular identifiers. One entry per CDR3 protein, called by TCRdb with MiXCR from the PCR reads. The sample lists more than 450,000 distinct CDR3 sequences; 44% were seen once. General study findings and limits: Controls had lower frequencies than patients of 4 or 5 TRBV segments, which included TRBV5-6, TRBV5-1 and TRBV20-1.

CDR1 is MNHEY and CDR2 is SVGAGI in the germline V gene. The CDR3 contains 15 residues. V was trimmed by 0 bases and J by 2 bases, leaving 10 bases between them. This receptor was identified in a girl between 10 and 17 years old with multiple sclerosis. Specimen: blood. This chain joins TRBV6-5 and TRBJ1-2; a weak D match, TRBD1 (5 bases). The CDR3 nucleotides are TGTGCCAGCAGTTACTCGAGGGCAGGGAACTATGGCTACACCTTC. It encodes CASSYSRAGNYGYTF.